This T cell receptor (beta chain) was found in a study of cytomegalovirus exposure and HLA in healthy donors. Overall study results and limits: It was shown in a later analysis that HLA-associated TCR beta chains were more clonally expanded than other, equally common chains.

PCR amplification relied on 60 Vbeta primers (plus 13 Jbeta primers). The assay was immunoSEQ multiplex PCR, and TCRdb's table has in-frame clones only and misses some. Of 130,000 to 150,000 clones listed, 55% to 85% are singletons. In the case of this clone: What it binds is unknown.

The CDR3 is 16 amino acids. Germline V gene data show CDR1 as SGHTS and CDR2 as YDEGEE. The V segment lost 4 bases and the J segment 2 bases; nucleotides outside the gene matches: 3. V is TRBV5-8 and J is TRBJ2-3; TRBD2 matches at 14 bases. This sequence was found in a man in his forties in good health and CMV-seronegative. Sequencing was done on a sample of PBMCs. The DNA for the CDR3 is TGTGCCAGCAGCCTGGGACTAGCGGGGGACACAGATACGCAGTATTTT. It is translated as CASSLGLAGDTDTQYF.